This T cell receptor beta chain was obtained from a study of Ad26.COV2.S vaccination and SARS-CoV-2 variants. A note on this clone: Antigen specificity is unknown.

The treatment is: roughly 19 received Ad26.COV2.S at low or high dose, single or two shots; about 5 received placebo; per-sample allocation not given. Day 63 after the first vaccine or placebo injection was the time point for sampling. CDR1 is SGHTA, CDR2 FQGNSA, per germline. The CDR3 is 16 residues long. V dropped 2 bases and J dropped 6 bases, with 17 bases sitting between them. Overall study results and limits: Spike-specific TCR breadth in vaccine recipients exceeded that seen in placebo recipients.

Clones were sequenced by immunoSEQ multiplex PCR, and TCRdb holds only the in-frame ones, with some missing. The profile shows some 460,000 clones, 80% to 90% of them singletons. This chain joins TRBV7-2 and TRBJ2-1; perhaps TRBD2 as D (6 bases). The material sequenced was peripheral blood, taken in a trial of Ad26.COV2.S vaccine versus placebo. The source of this sequence is a person between 18 and 65 years old who received the Ad26.COV2.S COVID-19 vaccine or a placebo. CDR3 nucleotide sequence: TGTGCCAGCAGCTTAACGGTAATAGCGGTGTTCAATGAGCAGTTCTTC. Its protein is CASSLTVIAVFNEQFF.